This record looks at one T cell receptor beta chain sequence and its context. Its antigen is still unknown. The CDR3 is 14 amino acids. The germline V gene encodes CDR1 SGHKS and CDR2 YYEKEE (reference sequence). These data come from a study of cytomegalovirus exposure and HLA in healthy donors. On the study more broadly: HLA-typed donors contributed some 85 million unique TCRs, which were held in an early data release. Of the donors genotyped, about 390 in all, about 81% fell in the Caucasian-associated ancestry cluster.

Study results and caveats: Analysis performed later found roughly 18,000 TCR beta sequences associated with HLA alleles at 0.05 false discovery rate.

The PCR made use of 60 Vbeta and 13 Jbeta primers. Here immunoSEQ multiplex PCR was the method, and the copy in TCRdb shows in-frame clones only, minus some. The data show around 190,000 clones, with 85% to 90% seen just once and roughly 1.8% held by the top ten. This rearrangement joins TRBV5-5 to TRBJ2-5; no clear D gene. Judging by the DNA end, TRBJ2-7 fits better; the J call may be wrong. This receptor was obtained from a woman in her late teens or twenties in good health and CMV-seronegative. The sample taken for sequencing was PBMCs. This chain's CDR3 is CASSFWQAGYEQYF. The CDR3 nucleotides read TGTGCCAGCAGCTTTTGGCAGGCCGGCTACGAGCAGTACTTC.